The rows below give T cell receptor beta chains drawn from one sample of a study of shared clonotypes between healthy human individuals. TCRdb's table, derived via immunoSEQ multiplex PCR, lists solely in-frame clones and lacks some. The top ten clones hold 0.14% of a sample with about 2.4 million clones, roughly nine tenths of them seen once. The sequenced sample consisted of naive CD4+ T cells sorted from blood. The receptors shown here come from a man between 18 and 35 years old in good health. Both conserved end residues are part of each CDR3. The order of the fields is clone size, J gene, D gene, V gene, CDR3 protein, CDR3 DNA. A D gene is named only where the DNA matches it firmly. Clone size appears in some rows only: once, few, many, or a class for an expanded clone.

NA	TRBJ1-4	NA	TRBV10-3	CAISEGDKGKLFF	TGTGCCATCAGTGAGGGGGACAAAGGGAAACTGTTTTTT
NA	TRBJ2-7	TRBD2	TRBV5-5	CASSLVGTSGSTSYEQYF	TGTGCCAGCAGCTTGGTGGGGACTAGCGGGAGCACTTCCTACGAGCAGTACTTC
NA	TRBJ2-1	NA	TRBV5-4	CASSLGTGVSYNEQFF	TGTGCCAGCAGCTTGGGAACGGGAGTCTCTTACAATGAGCAGTTCTTC
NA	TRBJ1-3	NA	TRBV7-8	CASSLYRTAGNTIYF	TGTGCCAGCAGCCTCTACAGGACCGCTGGAAACACCATATATTTT
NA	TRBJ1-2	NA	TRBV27	CASSLGRNYGYTF	TGTGCCAGCAGTTTAGGCCGAAACTATGGCTACACCTTC
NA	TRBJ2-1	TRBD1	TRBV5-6	CASRPPGQGDNEQFF	TGTGCCAGCAGACCCCCGGGACAGGGGGACAATGAGCAGTTCTTC
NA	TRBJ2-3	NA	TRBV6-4	CASSQNREIGTDTQYF	TGTGCCAGCAGCCAGAACCGGGAGATCGGCACAGATACGCAGTATTTT
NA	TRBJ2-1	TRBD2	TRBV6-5	CASSSSGRGKWDEQFF	TGTGCCAGCAGTTCTAGCGGGAGAGGGAAATGGGATGAGCAGTTCTTC
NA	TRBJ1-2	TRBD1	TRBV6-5	CASSPATGNYGYTF	TGTGCCAGCAGCCCTGCGACAGGGAACTATGGCTACACCTTC
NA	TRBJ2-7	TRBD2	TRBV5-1	CASSLVTSGSAEQYF	TGCGCCAGCAGCTTGGTTACTAGCGGGAGTGCTGAGCAGTACTTC
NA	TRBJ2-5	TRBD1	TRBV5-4	CASSLRTGGTRYQETQYF	TGTGCCAGCAGCTTAAGGACAGGGGGAACTAGGTACCAAGAGACCCAGTACTTC
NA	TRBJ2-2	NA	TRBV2	CASRGPINTGELFF	TGTGCCAGCAGAGGACCAATAAACACCGGGGAGCTGTTTTTT
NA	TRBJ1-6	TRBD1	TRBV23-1	CASSQPIQGAMSYNSPLHF	TGCGCCAGCAGTCAACCCATACAGGGGGCAATGTCCTATAATTCACCCCTCCACTTT
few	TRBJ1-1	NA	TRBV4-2	CASSQEVLLNTEAFF	TGTGCCAGCAGCCAAGAAGTACTTCTGAACACTGAAGCTTTCTTT
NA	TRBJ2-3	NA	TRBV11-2	CASSLDRTDTQYF	TGTGCCAGCAGCTTAGACCGCACAGATACGCAGTATTTT
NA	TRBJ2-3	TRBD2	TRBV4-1	CASSQNQGGRLAGTSTDTQYF	TGCGCCAGCAGCCAAAACCAGGGGGGAAGACTAGCGGGGACTAGCACAGATACGCAGTATTTT
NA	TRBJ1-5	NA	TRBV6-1	CASSERGYQPQHF	TGTGCCAGCAGTGAAAGGGGATATCAGCCCCAGCATTTT
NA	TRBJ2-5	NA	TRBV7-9	CASSLGGRETQYF	TGTGCCAGCAGCTTGGGGGGACGGGAGACCCAGTACTTC
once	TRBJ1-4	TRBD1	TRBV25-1	CASTQTGGAEKLFF	TGTGCCAGCACCCAGACAGGGGGCGCGGAAAAACTGTTTTTT
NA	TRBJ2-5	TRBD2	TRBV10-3	CAIGGASGSPQETQYF	TGTGCCATCGGAGGGGCTAGCGGGAGTCCCCAAGAGACCCAGTACTTC
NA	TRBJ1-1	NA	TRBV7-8	CASSGQKSNTEAFF	TGTGCCAGCAGCGGACAGAAGTCGAACACTGAAGCTTTCTTT
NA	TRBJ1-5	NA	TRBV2	CASTEEGGNQPQHF	TGTGCCAGCACCGAGGAGGGGGGGAATCAGCCCCAGCATTTT
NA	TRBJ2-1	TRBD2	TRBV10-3	CAISESLAGASYNEQFF	TGTGCCATCAGTGAGTCGCTAGCGGGAGCGAGCTACAATGAGCAGTTCTTC
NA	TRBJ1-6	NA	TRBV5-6	CASSLVAGTSNSPLHF	TGTGCCAGCAGCTTGGTAGCGGGGACTAGTAATTCACCCCTCCACTTT
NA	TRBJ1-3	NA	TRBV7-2	CASSSSGNSGNTIYF	TGTGCCAGCAGCTCGTCCGGGAACTCTGGAAACACCATATATTTT
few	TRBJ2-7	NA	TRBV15	CATSVGGTASGEQYF	TGTGCCACCAGCGTAGGGGGGACAGCCTCGGGCGAGCAGTACTTC
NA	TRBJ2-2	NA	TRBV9	CASSERNTGELFF	TGTGCCAGCAGCGAGCGGAACACCGGGGAGCTGTTTTTT
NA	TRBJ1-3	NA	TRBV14	CASSQGVPHSRNTIYF	TGTGCCAGCAGCCAAGGAGTCCCACACTCTCGAAACACCATATATTTT
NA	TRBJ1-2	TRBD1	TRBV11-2	CASSSRTGTGYTF	TGTGCCAGCAGCTCTCGGACAGGGACCGGCTACACCTTC
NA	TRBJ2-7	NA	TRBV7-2	CASSLVGGPASKQYF	TGTGCCAGCAGCTTAGTTGGAGGGCCCGCGTCGAAGCAGTACTTC
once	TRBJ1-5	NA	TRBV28	CASSLQGNQPQHF	TGTGCCAGCAGTTTACAGGGCAATCAGCCCCAGCATTTT
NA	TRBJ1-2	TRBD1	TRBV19	CASRRTGVGYTF	TGTGCCAGTAGGAGGACAGGGGTAGGCTACACCTTC
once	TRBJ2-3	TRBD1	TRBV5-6	CASSWGQSSTDTQYF	TGTGCCAGCAGCTGGGGACAGAGTAGCACAGATACGCAGTATTTT
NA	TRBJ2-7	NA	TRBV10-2	CASRDSFVDEQYF	TGCGCCAGCCGGGATTCCTTTGTCGACGAGCAGTACTTC
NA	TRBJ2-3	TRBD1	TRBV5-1	CASSYRGSGTDTQYF	TGCGCCAGCAGCTACAGGGGAAGTGGCACAGATACGCAGTATTTT
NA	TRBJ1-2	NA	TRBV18	CASSPPSRANYGYTF	TGTGCCAGCTCACCACCAAGCAGGGCTAACTATGGCTACACCTTC
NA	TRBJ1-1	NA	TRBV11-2	CASSLIGLGRITEAFF	TGTGCCAGCAGCTTAATAGGTTTAGGCAGGATCACTGAAGCTTTCTTT
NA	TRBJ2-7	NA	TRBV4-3	CASSQVSDSTYEQYF	TGCGCCAGCAGCCAAGTCTCCGACAGCACCTACGAGCAGTACTTC
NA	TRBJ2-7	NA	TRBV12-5	CASGLTPDQQYF	TGTGCTAGTGGTTTGACACCCGACCAGCAGTACTTC
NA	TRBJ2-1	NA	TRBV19	CASRAALLYNEQFF	TGTGCCAGTAGGGCTGCACTGCTCTACAATGAGCAGTTCTTC
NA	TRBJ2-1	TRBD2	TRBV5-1	CASSFVAGAYNEQFF	TGCGCCAGCAGCTTCGTAGCGGGGGCCTACAATGAGCAGTTCTTC
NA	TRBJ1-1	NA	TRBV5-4	CASSLGLGDTEAFF	TGTGCCAGCAGCTTGGGGTTAGGGGACACTGAAGCTTTCTTT
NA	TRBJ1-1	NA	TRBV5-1	CASSFDVLLNTEAFF	TGCGCCAGCAGCTTCGACGTCCTTCTGAACACTGAAGCTTTCTTT
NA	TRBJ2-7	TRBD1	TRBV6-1	CASREQGVGSYEQYF	TGTGCCAGCAGGGAGCAGGGGGTAGGTAGCTACGAGCAGTACTTC
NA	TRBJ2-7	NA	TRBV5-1	CASSQGPGRGEEQYF	TGCGCCAGCAGTCAAGGCCCAGGCAGGGGGGAAGAGCAGTACTTC
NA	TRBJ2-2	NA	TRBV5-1	CASSSKYTGELFF	TGCGCCAGCAGCTCGAAGTACACCGGGGAGCTGTTTTTT
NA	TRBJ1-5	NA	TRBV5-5	CASSLGDKNQPQHF	TGTGCCAGCAGCTTGGGGGACAAGAATCAGCCCCAGCATTTT
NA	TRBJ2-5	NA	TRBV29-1	CSVRTGETQYF	TGCAGCGTTCGTACAGGGGAGACCCAGTACTTC
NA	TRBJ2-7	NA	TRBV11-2	CASSFFLTTRGEQYF	TGTGCCAGCAGCTTTTTCTTGACAACCCGGGGCGAGCAGTACTTC
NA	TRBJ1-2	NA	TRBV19	CASRDGNYGYTF	TGTGCCAGTAGAGACGGGAACTATGGCTACACCTTC
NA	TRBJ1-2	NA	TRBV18	CASSPPSLGMTYGYTF	TGTGCCAGCTCACCACCGTCGCTGGGGATGACCTATGGCTACACCTTC